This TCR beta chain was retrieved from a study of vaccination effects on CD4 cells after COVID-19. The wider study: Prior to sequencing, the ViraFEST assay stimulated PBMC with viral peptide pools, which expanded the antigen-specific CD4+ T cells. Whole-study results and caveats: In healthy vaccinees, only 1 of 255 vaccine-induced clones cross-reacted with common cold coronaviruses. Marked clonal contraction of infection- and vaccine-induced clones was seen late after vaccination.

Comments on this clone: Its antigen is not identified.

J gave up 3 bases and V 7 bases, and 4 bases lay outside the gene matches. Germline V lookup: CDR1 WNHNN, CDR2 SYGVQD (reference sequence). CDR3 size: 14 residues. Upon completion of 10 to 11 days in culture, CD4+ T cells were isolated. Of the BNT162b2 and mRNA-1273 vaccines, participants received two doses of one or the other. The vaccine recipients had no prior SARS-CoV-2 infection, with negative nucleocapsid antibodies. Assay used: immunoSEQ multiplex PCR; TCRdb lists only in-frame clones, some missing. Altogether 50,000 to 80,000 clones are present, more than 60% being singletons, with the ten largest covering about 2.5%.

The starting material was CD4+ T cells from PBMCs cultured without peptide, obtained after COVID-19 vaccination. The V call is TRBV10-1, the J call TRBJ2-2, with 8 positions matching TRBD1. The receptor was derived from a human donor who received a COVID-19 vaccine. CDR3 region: CASTVDRDTGELFF. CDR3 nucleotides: TGCGCCAGCACCGTGGACAGGGACACCGGGGAGCTGTTTTTT.